The rows below give T cell receptor beta chains drawn from one sample of a study of CD8 T cells in Susac syndrome. TCRdb re-called the immunoSEQ multiplex PCR reads through MiXCR, storing one row per CDR3 protein. The repertoire holds some 200,000 distinct CDR3 sequences, with 95% as singletons. What was sequenced was CD8+ T cells from PBMCs. The source of these receptors is a human donor with Susac syndrome. Both conserved end residues are part of each CDR3. The D gene is left open where the match is weak. Where a row states a size, it is once, few, many or the class of an expanded clone; other rows omit it.

j_call	clone_size	v_call	d_call	cdr3_aa	cdr3_nt
TRBJ2-1	-	TRBV7-2	-	CASSPMMGAGNEQFF	TGTGCCAGCAGCCCAATGATGGGGGCGGGGAATGAGCAGTTCTTC
TRBJ1-1	-	TRBV6-5	-	CASSYVGDSHTEAFF	TGTGCCAGCAGTTACGTGGGGGATTCGCACACTGAAGCTTTCTTT
TRBJ1-2	-	TRBV29-1	TRBD1	CSVRTTGDGYTF	TGCAGCGTTCGAACGACAGGGGATGGCTACACCTTC
TRBJ2-1	-	TRBV28	TRBD1	CASSSIDGWGQGYNEQFF	TGTGCCAGCAGTTCTATCGATGGATGGGGACAGGGGTACAATGAGCAGTTCTTC
TRBJ1-2	-	TRBV12-3/TRBV12-4	-	CASSHIRDNYGYTF	TGTGCCAGCAGTCACATCCGGGACAACTATGGCTACACCTTC
TRBJ2-7	-	TRBV7-9	-	CASSGLGWAYEQYF	TGTGCCAGCAGCGGCTTGGGGTGGGCCTACGAGCAGTACTTC
TRBJ1-4	-	TRBV27	-	CASSLRPGWTNEKLFF	TGTGCCAGCAGTTTAAGGCCAGGGTGGACTAATGAAAAACTGTTTTTT
TRBJ2-1	-	TRBV12-3/TRBV12-4	TRBD1	CASSTTGVYNEQFF	TGTGCCAGCAGTACGACAGGGGTGTACAATGAGCAGTTCTTC
TRBJ1-2	-	TRBV20-1	TRBD1	CSARETGDYGYTF	TGCAGTGCTAGGGAGACAGGGGACTATGGCTACACCTTC
TRBJ2-5	-	TRBV7-8	TRBD2	CASSYGILAGEETQYF	TGTGCCAGCAGCTATGGCATACTAGCGGGAGAAGAGACCCAGTACTTC
TRBJ2-2	-	TRBV28	-	CASSPETGSGELFF	TGTGCCAGCAGCCCAGAGACAGGATCCGGGGAGCTGTTTTTT
TRBJ2-1	-	TRBV5-5	-	CASSRRESSYNEQFF	TGTGCCAGCAGTAGAAGGGAGAGTTCCTACAATGAGCAGTTCTTC
TRBJ1-1	-	TRBV4-1	-	CASTTSGHSNTEAFF	TGCGCCAGCACCACTTCGGGACATTCAAACACTGAAGCTTTCTTT
TRBJ1-3	-	TRBV20-1	TRBD1	CSAREARGYYSGNTIYF	TGCAGTGCTAGAGAAGCCAGGGGGTACTACTCTGGAAACACCATATATTTT
TRBJ1-4	-	TRBV30	-	CAWSSMNEKLFF	TGTGCCTGGAGCAGTATGAATGAAAAACTGTTTTTT
TRBJ2-1	once	TRBV3-1	TRBD2	CASSQVERGEQFF	TGTGCCAGCAGCCAAGTTGAGCGGGGGGAGCAGTTCTTC
TRBJ2-5	-	TRBV6-2/TRBV6-3	-	CASSYPSETQYF	TGTGCCAGCAGTTATCCTTCAGAGACCCAGTACTTC
TRBJ2-7	-	TRBV20-1	-	CSARDLTQGEAYEQYF	TGCAGTGCTAGAGATCTGACGCAGGGGGAGGCGTACGAGCAGTACTTC
TRBJ2-7	once	TRBV30	TRBD1	CAWSTGTGFYEQYF	TGTGCCTGGAGTACCGGGACAGGGTTTTACGAGCAGTACTTC
TRBJ2-7	-	TRBV3-1	TRBD1	CASSPNDGQAYEQYF	TGTGCCAGCAGCCCTAACGACGGACAGGCCTACGAGCAGTACTTC
TRBJ1-5	-	TRBV6-5	-	CASSYSSGPNQPQHF	TGTGCCAGCAGTTACTCCTCGGGGCCGAATCAGCCCCAGCATTTT
TRBJ2-3	-	TRBV12-3/TRBV12-4	-	CASGSQGTDTQYF	TGTGCCAGCGGGTCTCAGGGCACAGATACGCAGTATTTT
TRBJ1-1	-	TRBV4-1	TRBD1	CASSRDRGHGKENTEAFF	TGCGCCAGCAGCCGAGACAGGGGGCACGGTAAGGAGAACACTGAAGCTTTCTTT
TRBJ2-1	-	TRBV19	TRBD2	CASSIGGRFHEQFF	TGTGCCAGTAGTATCGGCGGGAGGTTCCATGAGCAGTTCTTC
TRBJ2-1	-	TRBV4-1	-	CASSLNREPTHNEQFF	TGCGCCAGCAGCCTGAACAGGGAGCCTACCCACAATGAGCAGTTCTTC
TRBJ2-7	-	TRBV6-5	-	CASSYSDDSYEQYF	TGTGCCAGCAGTTATTCCGACGACTCCTACGAGCAGTACTTC
TRBJ2-1	once	TRBV29-1	TRBD2	CSARRGNNEQFF	TGCAGCGCTAGGCGGGGGAACAATGAGCAGTTCTTC
TRBJ1-5	once	TRBV27	-	CASSLSAGGNQPQHF	TGTGCCAGCAGTTTATCAGCCGGGGGCAATCAGCCCCAGCATTTT
TRBJ2-7	-	TRBV19	-	CASSIILGDGTYEQYF	TGTGCCAGTAGTATAATTCTTGGGGACGGCACCTACGAGCAGTACTTC
TRBJ2-7	-	TRBV12-3/TRBV12-4	-	CASSSRLTRGFFGYF	TGTGCCAGCAGTTCCCGCCTAACAAGAGGGTTTTTCGGGTACTTC
TRBJ2-2	-	TRBV7-7	-	CASSLIGQGHGTGELFF	TGTGCTAGCAGCTTAATCGGGCAGGGTCATGGCACCGGGGAGCTGTTTTTT
TRBJ1-2	-	TRBV9	-	CASSVGGYGYTF	TGTGCCAGCAGTGTCGGAGGCTATGGCTACACCTTC
TRBJ2-1	once	TRBV30	TRBD2	CAWTYSVAGGPSYNEQFF	TGTGCCTGGACCTACTCAGTAGCGGGGGGCCCCTCCTACAATGAGCAGTTCTTC
TRBJ2-5	-	TRBV11-2	-	CASSGEDATQYF	TGTGCCAGCAGCGGAGAAGATGCAACCCAGTACTTC
TRBJ2-5	-	TRBV4-1	-	CASSQDPAQQETQYF	TGCGCCAGCAGCCAAGATCCGGCACAGCAAGAGACCCAGTACTTC
TRBJ2-3	-	TRBV4-2	-	CASSQDLREVGDTQYF	TGTGCCAGCAGCCAAGATCTGAGGGAGGTTGGAGATACGCAGTATTTT
TRBJ2-1	-	TRBV12-5	-	CASGRGQINEQFF	TGTGCTAGTGGCCGCGGGCAGATCAATGAGCAGTTCTTC
TRBJ1-5	-	TRBV5-1	-	CASSFQGMSNQPQHF	TGCGCCAGCAGCTTCCAGGGGATGAGCAATCAGCCCCAGCATTTT
TRBJ2-1	-	TRBV12-3/TRBV12-4	TRBD2	CASSRTSGSLNEQFF	TGTGCCAGCAGTCGGACTAGCGGGAGCCTCAATGAGCAGTTCTTC
TRBJ2-1	-	TRBV6-1	TRBD1	CASSHQPGTGLYEQFF	TGTGCCAGCAGTCATCAGCCCGGGACAGGGCTTTATGAGCAGTTCTTC
TRBJ1-5	once	TRBV30	-	CAWNSESNQPQHF	TGTGCCTGGAATTCCGAAAGCAATCAGCCCCAGCATTTT
TRBJ2-7	-	TRBV4-1	-	CASSQERGGTYEQYF	TGCGCCAGCAGCCAAGAGAGGGGGGGGACCTACGAGCAGTACTTC
TRBJ2-3	-	TRBV20-1	TRBD2	CSARPRLASTDTQYF	TGCAGTGCTAGACCCAGACTAGCGAGCACAGATACGCAGTATTTT
TRBJ1-2	-	TRBV30	TRBD1	CAWSTGQGAYGYTF	TGTGCCTGGAGTACTGGACAGGGGGCTTATGGCTACACCTTC
TRBJ1-2	-	TRBV30	-	CAWTTFEGSYGYTF	TGTGCCTGGACCACTTTCGAGGGCTCCTATGGCTACACCTTC
TRBJ2-3	-	TRBV12-3/TRBV12-4	-	CASKGGTDTQYF	TGTGCCTCCAAGGGAGGCACAGATACGCAGTATTTT
TRBJ2-5	once	TRBV2	-	CASRPLETQYF	TGTGCCAGCAGACCGTTAGAGACCCAGTACTTC
TRBJ1-1	-	TRBV20-1	-	CSAITGNTEAFF	TGCAGTGCCATAACGGGGAACACTGAAGCTTTCTTT
TRBJ2-2	-	TRBV13	-	CASSLQGPGELFF	TGTGCCAGCAGCTTACAGGGTCCCGGGGAGCTGTTTTTT
TRBJ2-6	-	TRBV4-1	TRBD1	CASSQRQGAPGANVLTF	TGCGCCAGCAGCCAGAGACAGGGGGCACCTGGGGCCAACGTCCTGACTTTC
TRBJ2-7	-	TRBV3-1	-	CASSRSGLYYEQYF	TGTGCCAGCAGCCGGAGTGGTCTCTACTACGAGCAGTACTTC
TRBJ2-1	-	TRBV9	TRBD2	CASSVQRGLAGGPHNEQFF	TGTGCCAGCAGCGTCCAACGGGGACTAGCGGGGGGGCCTCACAATGAGCAGTTCTTC